This paragraph covers one T cell receptor beta chain sequence. Its antigen is unknown. The CDR3 end lies 3 residues beyond the end of the read and is filled in from the germline J gene. Every participant had a single incident cervical HPV16 infection, and prevalent HPV16 infections were excluded. Cervical HPV DNA was detected by MY09/MY11 PCR and genotyped by dot-blot hybridization. Approximately 15 mL of heparinized blood were centrifuged, and the buffy coat was aliquoted, frozen at -30°C, then stored at -80°C. Genomic DNA was extracted from buffy coat specimens using QIAGEN kits. TCR beta CDR3 regions were amplified by multiplex PCR from an average of around 1,200 ng genomic DNA per sample using the immunoSEQ assay. Primer bias was corrected in the assay by using a complete synthetic TCR repertoire to establish an amplification baseline. The amplicons were sequenced using the Illumina platform. Regarding the original processing steps: Sequences were error-corrected by clustering with frequency ratios and a modified nearest-neighbor algorithm, then analyzed in the immunoSEQ Analyzer with IMGT gene definitions. At each rarefaction depth, TCR richness and evenness were averaged across 20 rarefaction repeats, and samples with fewer sequences than that depth were excluded. V, D and J gene relative abundances were compared between groups with Wilcoxon rank sum tests, applying FDR correction. Blinded duplicates gave an intraclass correlation of about 96% for TCR richness and an average of approximately 83% across about 65 gene segments. TCRdb's version of the immuneACCESS table is confined to in-frame rearrangements and falls short of the full clone set. An unresolved V gene accounts for under half of the shortfall where checked; the remainder is of unknown origin. The D gene and trimming were derived from the DNA, and the V and J assignments and clone size from that table. This sample's table contains tens of thousands of clones. The ten largest account for 7% to 9.5% of the sample.

The sample is drawn from a study of T cells in women clearing cervical HPV infection (dated 2018 in TCRdb). Regarding the research as a whole: Cases were about two dozen women with histologically confirmed HPV16-related CIN3 or worse, including a couple of invasive cancers. The controls were fewer than 30 women whose single incident HPV16 infection cleared within 12 months with no development of precancer or cancer. Since HLA typing was available for only a few women, HLA type could not be ruled out as a confounder. For cases, the median interval between lesion detection and blood sampling was approximately 150 days, with an interquartile range of roughly 85 to 210 days. Five blinded duplicates per group were added as quality controls, giving some 60 samples: some 50 participants and 10 replicates. Blood from cases was drawn at the visit where the lesion was first identified, while blood from controls was drawn once the infection was no longer detected. A median age of roughly 33 years was observed in cases versus roughly 40 in controls, and no significant differences in baseline characteristics were found. The exploratory proof-of-principle case-control study was nested within the Guanacaste HPV Natural History Study in Costa Rica and compared TCR repertoires across cervical HPV16 outcomes. Cases and controls were matched on year of sample collection and on age within five years. In the parent cohort, 10,000 to 11,000 women aged 18 or older were enrolled in Guanacaste, Costa Rica, during about 1993 to 1994 and then followed for approximately 7 years. What the authors observed across the whole study: CIN3+ cases had significantly higher TCR repertoire richness than controls across sequencing depths, but evenness did not differ between the groups. Because T-cell numbers per sample were unknown, differences in richness could reflect varying T-cell content rather than repertoire biology. Because of the cross-sectional design, the study could not determine whether the associations came before infection or resulted from infection, and neither effector/memory subsets nor HPV-specific T cells were isolated. By combining richness with V gene abundances, random forest classifiers separated cases from controls with an estimated AUC of 0.83. Cases had lower TRBV6-7 relative abundance than controls (about 0.1% versus 0.15%; Bonferroni P = 0.0008).

The germline V gene gives CDR1 as SGHVS and CDR2 as FQNEAQ. The germline ends are 8 bases apart after V is trimmed by 1 base and J by 2 bases. From its cysteine to its phenylalanine, the CDR3 spans 14 amino acids. The DNA shown is the part of the CDR3 that was read: 33 bases, in frame from base 1. The sample consisted of blood buffy coat. The receptor comes from a woman aged 18-70 years with a cervical HPV16 infection that either progressed to CIN3+ or cleared (not recorded which). Recombination linked TRBV7-8 to TRBJ1-1, with the D gene not clear enough to name. CDR3 DNA (partial): TGTGCCAGCAGCTTAGATGGCGGTAACACTGAA. Its protein reads: CASSLDGGNTE. The entire CDR3 protein reads CASSLDGGNTEAFF.